This record looks at one T cell receptor beta chain sequence and its context. It is unclear where the CDR3 begins or ends on the DNA, so no DNA is shown, and the CDR3 is as TCRdb lists it. The participants were between roughly 18 and 89 years old and came from 24 US areas. Participants reported their clinical history, and cohort assignment relied on those reports. The CDR3 spans 14 residues, counting both ends. CDR1 is MNHEY and CDR2 is SVGAGI in the germline V gene. This specimen comes from a study of blood T cell repertoires in COVID-19. About the study: From the United States, Italy and Spain came samples of acute and convalescent COVID-19.

TCRdb keeps only in-frame clones here, not all; method: immunoSEQ multiplex PCR. This sample has approximately 220,000 clones, with 86% found just once. The chain couples TRBV6-5 to TRBJ1-2; TRBD1, the table's D call, lacks a check against the DNA. The receptor was isolated from a woman in her forties with acute COVID-19. Sample: PBMCs or T cells enriched from blood (not recorded which). This CDR3 is CASILGTGNYGYTF.